This T cell receptor (beta chain) was captured by sequencing in a study of PD-1 blockade in mismatch repair-deficient tumors. About the study: Patients had 11 to 13 mismatch repair-deficient cancer types and were previously treated and progressing.

Germline CDR1 MNHNS, CDR2 SASEGT. The CDR3 is 15 residues long. The V end was cut by 4 bases, the J end by 1 base, with 11 bases between. Using immunoSEQ multiplex PCR, the repertoire was profiled, and TCRdb retains in-frame clones only, with some absent. The sample has 75,000 to 80,000 clones, roughly 80% seen once. The sequenced sample was peripheral blood, obtained 44 weeks after starting pembrolizumab. This clonotype was sampled from an adult with mismatch repair-deficient cancer. The V and J genes are TRBV6-1 and TRBJ2-4; D is perhaps TRBD1 (6 bases). The CDR3 loop is CASSGQQGAKNIQYF. CDR3 DNA: TGTGCCAGCAGTGGGCAACAGGGTGCCAAAAACATTCAGTACTTC.